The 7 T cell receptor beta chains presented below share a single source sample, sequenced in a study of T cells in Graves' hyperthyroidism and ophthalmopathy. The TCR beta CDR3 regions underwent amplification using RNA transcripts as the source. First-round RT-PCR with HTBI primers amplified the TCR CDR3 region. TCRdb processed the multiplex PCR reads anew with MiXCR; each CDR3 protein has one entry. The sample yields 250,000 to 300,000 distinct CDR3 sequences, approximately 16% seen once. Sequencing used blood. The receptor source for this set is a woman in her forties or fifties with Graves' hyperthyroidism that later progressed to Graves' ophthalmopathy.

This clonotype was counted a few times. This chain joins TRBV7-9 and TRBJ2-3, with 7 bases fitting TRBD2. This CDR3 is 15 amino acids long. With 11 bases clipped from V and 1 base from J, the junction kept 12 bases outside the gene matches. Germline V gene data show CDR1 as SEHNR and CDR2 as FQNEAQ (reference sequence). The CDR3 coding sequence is TGTGCCCTCCAGCGGGGTAGTTCCCGCACAGATACGCAGTATTTT. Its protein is CALQRGSSRTDTQYF.

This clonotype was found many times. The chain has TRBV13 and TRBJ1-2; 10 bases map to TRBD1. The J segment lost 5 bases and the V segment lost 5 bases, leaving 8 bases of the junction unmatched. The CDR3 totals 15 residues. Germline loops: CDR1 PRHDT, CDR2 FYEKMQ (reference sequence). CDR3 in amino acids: CASSVRDRGTYGYTF. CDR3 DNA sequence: TGTGCCAGCAGCGTCCGGGACAGGGGAACATATGGCTACACCTTC.

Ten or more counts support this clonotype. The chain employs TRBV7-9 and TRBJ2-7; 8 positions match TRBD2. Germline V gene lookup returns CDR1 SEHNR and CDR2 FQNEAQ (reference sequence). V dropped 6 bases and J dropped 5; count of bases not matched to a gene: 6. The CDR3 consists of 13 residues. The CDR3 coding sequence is TGTGCCAGCAGGTTATCCGGGGGGGACGAGCAGTACTTC. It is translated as CASRLSGGDEQYF.

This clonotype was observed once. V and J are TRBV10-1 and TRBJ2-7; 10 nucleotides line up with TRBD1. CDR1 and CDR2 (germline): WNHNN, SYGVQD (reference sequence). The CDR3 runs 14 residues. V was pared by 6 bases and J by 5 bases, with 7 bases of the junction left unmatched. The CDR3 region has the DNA TGCGCCAGCAGCCGGGACAGGGGCTTCCACGAGCAGTACTTC. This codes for CASSRDRGFHEQYF.

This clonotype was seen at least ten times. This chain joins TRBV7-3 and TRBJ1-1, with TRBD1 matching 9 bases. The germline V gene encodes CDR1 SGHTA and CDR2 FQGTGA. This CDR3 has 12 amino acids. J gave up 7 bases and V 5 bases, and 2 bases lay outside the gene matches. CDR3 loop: CASSPDRGEAFF. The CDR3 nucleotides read TGTGCCAGCAGCCCGGACAGGGGTGAAGCTTTCTTT.

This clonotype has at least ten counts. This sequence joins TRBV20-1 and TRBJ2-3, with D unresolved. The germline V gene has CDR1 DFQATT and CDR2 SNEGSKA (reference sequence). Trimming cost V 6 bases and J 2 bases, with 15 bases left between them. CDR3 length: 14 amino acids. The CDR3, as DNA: TGCAGTGCCGCCGGGCACCCGAACACAGATACGCAGTATTTT. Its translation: CSAAGHPNTDTQYF.

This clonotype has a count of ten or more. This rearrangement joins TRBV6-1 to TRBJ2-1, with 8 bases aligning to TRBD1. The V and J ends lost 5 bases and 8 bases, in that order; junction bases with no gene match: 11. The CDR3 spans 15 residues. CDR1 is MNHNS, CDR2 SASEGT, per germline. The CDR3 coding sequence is TGTGCCAGCAGTTCCAGATTCTCAGGGGGCGATGAGCAGTTCTTC. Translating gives CASSSRFSGGDEQFF.